A selection of T cell receptor beta chains follows, all from one sample in a study of blood T cell repertoires in COVID-19. Profiling relied on immunoSEQ multiplex PCR, and the TCRdb table lists in-frame clones only, not all of them. The top ten clones hold 3% to 4% of a sample with 150,000 to 200,000 clones, around 86% of them seen once. Sequences were obtained from peripheral blood. These TCRs come from a man between 70 and 80 years old with acute or convalescent COVID-19. CDR3s include the opening cysteine and the closing phenylalanine or tryptophan. The D gene is left open where the match is weak. Only some rows state a clone size, as once, few, many or a class for expanded clones.

size	V	J	D	DNA	CDR3
.	TRBV25-1	TRBJ2-3	.	TGTGCCAGCAGTGAATCTGTTCTGACAGATACGCAGTATTTT	CASSESVLTDTQYF
.	TRBV5-1	TRBJ2-3	.	TGCGCCAGCAGCTTGGTTGACAGAAGCACAGATACGCAGTATTTT	CASSLVDRSTDTQYF
.	TRBV10-3	TRBJ1-5	TRBD1	TGTGCCATCAGTGAGAGGGACAGACACCAGCCCCAGCATTTT	CAISERDRHQPQHF
.	TRBV10-3	TRBJ2-7	.	TGTGCCATCAGCCCTCAGGTAAACTACGAGCAGTACTTC	CAISPQVNYEQYF
.	TRBV7-2	TRBJ1-2	TRBD1	TGTGCCAGCAGCTACGACAGGGGAGACTATGGCTACACCTTC	CASSYDRGDYGYTF
.	TRBV18	TRBJ2-5	.	TGTGCCAGCTCACCACCCGAGCTGCAAGAGACCCAGTACTTC	CASSPPELQETQYF
.	TRBV30	TRBJ1-5	.	TGTGCCTGGAGACAGGGATATAGCAATCAGCCCCAGCATTTT	CAWRQGYSNQPQHF
.	TRBV6-6	TRBJ1-1	TRBD1	TGTGCCAGCAGTTACTCCCCAGGGGGAGGAACTGAAGCTTTCTTT	CASSYSPGGGTEAFF
.	TRBV5-4	TRBJ2-3	.	TGTGCCAGCAGCTTGGTTGGAGGGGCGCTGAAAAATACGCAGTATTTT	CASSLVGGALKNTQYF
.	TRBV5-8	TRBJ1-1	TRBD1	TGTGCCAGCAGCTTGGTCCGGGACAGGGGTACTGAAGCTTTCTTT	CASSLVRDRGTEAFF
.	TRBV5-1	TRBJ2-1	.	TGCGCCAGCAGCCCACAGGGTTACAATGAGCAGTTCTTC	CASSPQGYNEQFF
few	TRBV5-6	TRBJ1-3	.	TGTGCCAGCAGCTTCGGGGGTACTGGAAACACCATATATTTT	CASSFGGTGNTIYF
few	TRBV30	TRBJ1-2	.	TGTGCCTGGACACAGGGAGATCGCTATGGCTACACCTTC	CAWTQGDRYGYTF
.	TRBV9	TRBJ2-5	.	TGTGCCAGCAGCGTCGTGGCGACAGGCGGGACCCAGTACTTC	CASSVVATGGTQYF
.	TRBV21-1	TRBJ2-2	.	TGTGCCAGCAGCAAAGGGAGAGCGGGAGTGACCGGGGAGCTGTTTTTT	CASSKGRAGVTGELFF
.	TRBV5-4	TRBJ2-3	.	TGTGCCAGCAGCTTATCTCAGGCAGATACGCAGTATTTT	CASSLSQADTQYF
.	TRBV3-1/TRBV3-2	TRBJ2-7	.	TGTGCCAGCAGCCTCCGATCAGGACTGGGGTCCTACGAGCAGTACTTC	CASSLRSGLGSYEQYF
.	TRBV5-1	TRBJ2-7	.	TGCGCCAGCAGCTTGGGGTTGAGGCGTAACTACGAGCAGTACTTC	CASSLGLRRNYEQYF
.	TRBV7-2	TRBJ2-3	.	TGTGCCAGCAGTTTTCAGAGCGGAGGGGATACGCAGTATTTT	CASSFQSGGDTQYF
.	TRBV28	TRBJ2-5	TRBD2	TGTGCCAGCAGCTGGACTAGCGTTGAGACCCAGTACTTC	CASSWTSVETQYF
few	TRBV27	TRBJ2-3	.	TGTGCCAGCACACGGAGATTACTAGCAGATACGCAGTATTTT	CASTRRLLADTQYF
.	TRBV5-1	TRBJ2-5	TRBD2	TGCGCCAGCAGCTTTTTCACTAGCGGGGGGGAAGAGACCCAGTACTTC	CASSFFTSGGEETQYF
.	TRBV30	TRBJ2-5	TRBD1	TGTGCCTGGAGTGTACAGGGGCTAGGGCAAGAGACCCAGTACTTC	CAWSVQGLGQETQYF
.	TRBV5-5	TRBJ2-7	.	TGTGCCAGCAGCTTGCGACAGGTGCAGTACTTC	CASSLRQVQYF
.	TRBV7-2	TRBJ1-5	.	TGTGCCAGCAGCCCTATAATTGATCAGCCCCAGCATTTT	CASSPIIDQPQHF
.	TRBV28	TRBJ1-5	.	TGTGCCAGCAGTTCCACCCCGCTATGGAGCAATCAGCCCCAGCATTTT	CASSSTPLWSNQPQHF
.	TRBV2	TRBJ2-7	.	TGTGCCAGCAGTGACCTGGGGGCCTTC	CASSDLGAF
few	TRBV30	TRBJ1-5	.	TGTGCCTGGAGTGTACACAGGGATCAGCCCCAGCATTTT	CAWSVHRDQPQHF
.	TRBV3-1/TRBV3-2	TRBJ2-7	TRBD1	TGTGCCAGCAGCCGACAGGGAGCCTACGAGCAGTACTTC	CASSRQGAYEQYF
.	TRBV7-6	TRBJ2-1	.	TGTGCCAGCAGTCTGAGGCCGGGGACAAACAATGAGCAGTTCTTC	CASSLRPGTNNEQFF
.	TRBV9	TRBJ2-1	TRBD1	TGTGCCAGCAGCGTAGGCGGACAGGCCTACAATGAGCAGTTCTTC	CASSVGGQAYNEQFF
.	TRBV28	TRBJ1-1	.	TGTGCCAGCAATTTACGAGGCACTGAAGCTTTCTTT	CASNLRGTEAFF
once	TRBV7-2	TRBJ2-7	TRBD2	TGTGCCAGCAGCTTCCAGCGGGGGGGCAGTTACGAGCAGTACTTC	CASSFQRGGSYEQYF
few	TRBV19	TRBJ2-3	.	TGTGCCACCTCCGCGGGGCCAGCAACAGATACGCAGTATTTT	CATSAGPATDTQYF
.	TRBV3-1/TRBV3-2	TRBJ2-1	.	TGTGCCAGCAGCCCCCCGGAGGGACTCGACAATGAGCAGTTCTTC	CASSPPEGLDNEQFF
.	TRBV12-3/TRBV12-4	TRBJ1-4	.	TGTGCCAGCAGGGTCAGGGTAGAAAAACTGTTTTTT	CASRVRVEKLFF
.	TRBV24-1	TRBJ2-1	TRBD2	TGTGCCACCAGTGATTTGAGCGGGAGTCTTCCCAAGTGGATCTACAATGAGCAGTTCTTC	CATSDLSGSLPKWIYNEQFF
.	TRBV5-4	TRBJ2-1	TRBD2	TGTGCCAGCAGCTTGGCCTCGGGAGGGTTGGAGCAGTTCTTC	CASSLASGGLEQFF
.	TRBV5-1	TRBJ2-2	.	TGCGCCAGCAGCTTGCGGGGGTCCGGGAACACCGGGGAGCTGTTTTTT	CASSLRGSGNTGELFF
.	TRBV30	TRBJ2-3	.	TGTGCCTGGAGTCTGCGCTCCAGGGATACGCAGTATTTT	CAWSLRSRDTQYF